The 16 T cell receptor beta chains in this list originate from one sample, sequenced in a study of blood T cell repertoires in COVID-19. Measured with immunoSEQ multiplex PCR; TCRdb has only the in-frame clones, and not every one. The sample has approximately 140,000 clones, around three quarters seen once. The sequencing sample was made of peripheral blood. These receptors all stem from a man at least 80 years old with acute or convalescent COVID-19.

This clone has only one observation. V gene TRBV7-3 combines with J gene TRBJ1-6; the D gene is possibly TRBD1 (6 bases). Germline V gene data show CDR1 as SGHTA and CDR2 as FQGTGA. The CDR3 is 15 amino acids. Between the trimmed V and J ends, which lost 2 bases and 7 bases, there was a span of 12 bases. CDR3 residues: CASSLQGPPNSPLHF. The CDR3 DNA follows: TGTGCCAGCAGCTTACAGGGGCCTCCGAATTCACCCCTCCACTTT.

The V call is TRBV24-1, the J call TRBJ1-1, with 12 bases that match TRBD1. The CDR3 covers 16 residues. CDR1 is KGHDR and CDR2 is SFDVKD in the germline V gene. The V gene end was trimmed by 4 bases and the J gene end by 10 bases; junction bases not matched to a gene: 12. The CDR3 here is CATSESPGQGADGAFF. In nucleotides, the CDR3 is TGTGCCACCAGTGAGTCCCCGGGACAGGGGGCGGATGGAGCTTTCTTT.

The genes are TRBV7-8 and TRBJ2-1, with TRBD2 matching over 7 bases. V dropped 5 bases and J dropped 10; count of bases not matched to a gene: 5. Germline V CDR1 and CDR2: SGHVS, FQNEAQ. The CDR3 is made up of 12 amino acids. The CDR3 DNA reads as TGTGCCAGCAGCCTCCCGGGAGGAGAGCAGTTCTTC. This sequence encodes CASSLPGGEQFF.

The gene calls are TRBV28 and TRBJ1-1; 8 bases match TRBD1. Per the germline V gene, CDR1 is MDHEN and CDR2 is SYDVKM. The CDR3 contains 15 residues. Unmatched junction bases numbered 12, after V lost 5 bases and J lost 7 bases. The CDR3 coding sequence is TGTGCCAGCAGTACGCAGGGGGCGGGAGCCCGTGAAGCTTTCTTT. This encodes CASSTQGAGAREAFF.

V is TRBV11-2 and J is TRBJ2-6; 8 bases align to TRBD1. J lost 2 bases, V lost 5 bases, and 8 bases had no gene match. The CDR3 is 17 amino acids. Per germline, CDR1 SGHAT and CDR2 FQNNGV. The chain's CDR3 is CASSPRTGTPGANVLTF. Here the CDR3 DNA reads TGTGCCAGCAGCCCCCGGACAGGGACCCCTGGGGCCAACGTCCTGACTTTC. Full variable domain (missing parts from reference TRBV11-2 and TRBJ2-6): EAGVAQSPRYKIIEKRQSVAFWCNPISGHATLYWYQQILGQGPKLLIQFQNNGVVDDSQLPKDRFSAERLKGVDSTLKIQPAKLEDSAVYLCASSPRTGTPGANVLTFGAGSRLTVL.

The chain combines TRBV4-3 with TRBJ1-2; 10 positions agree with TRBD1. CDR1 and CDR2 from the germline V gene are LGHNA and YSLEER. The CDR3 has 17 amino acids. The V and J ends lost 3 bases and 8 bases, in that order; junction bases with no gene match: 15. The CDR3 region has the DNA TGCGCCAGCAGCCAGAATTTCAGACAGGGGGCCAACTCAGGCTACACCTTC. This translates into CASSQNFRQGANSGYTF.

The chain recombines TRBV28 with TRBJ1-2; D is possibly TRBD1 (5 bases). Trimming pared 3 bases from V and 2 bases from J, leaving 16 bases between. Per germline, CDR1 MDHEN and CDR2 SYDVKM. The CDR3 length is 16 residues. CDR3 sequence (DNA): TGTGCCAGCAGTTTGGGGGGGGATGGGGCCAACTATGGCTACACCTTC. This encodes CASSLGGDGANYGYTF.

The chain uses TRBV5-1 and TRBJ1-2; 8 nucleotides align to TRBD1. Germline V gene data show CDR1 as SGHRS and CDR2 as YFSETQ. With V trimmed by 3 bases and J by 8 bases, 9 bases remained unmatched. The CDR3 extends over 14 amino acids. This CDR3 reads CASSSGQGGVGYTF. The CDR3 DNA follows: TGCGCCAGCAGCTCCGGACAGGGAGGAGTGGGCTACACCTTC.

The genes are TRBV5-5 and TRBJ1-5; D call uncertain. The CDR3 runs 13 residues. Trimming took off 1 base at V and 3 bases at J, with 5 bases between the two ends. The germline V gene encodes CDR1 SGHKS and CDR2 YYEKEE (reference sequence). The CDR3 spells CASSLTVNQPQHF. CDR3 sequence (DNA): TGTGCCAGCAGCTTGACGGTCAATCAGCCCCAGCATTTT.

This sequence joins TRBV9 and TRBJ2-7; D is possibly TRBD1 (6 bases). CDR3 size: 15 residues. Germline V gene sequence: CDR1 SGDLS, CDR2 YYNGEE. V dropped 4 bases and J dropped 4 bases, with 18 bases sitting between them. The CDR3: CASSFSRDTAYEQYF. CDR3 bases: TGTGCCAGCAGCTTTAGCCGGGACACTGCTTACGAGCAGTACTTC.

The chain uses TRBV7-2 and TRBJ1-1; no reliable D call. The V and J ends lost 0 bases and 0 bases respectively, with 11 bases between them. The CDR3 is made up of 16 amino acids. Per the germline V gene, CDR1 is SGHTA and CDR2 is FQGNSA. CDR3 amino acids: CASSLATAGMNTEAFF. The DNA of the CDR3 is TGTGCCAGCAGCTTAGCTACCGCAGGCATGAACACTGAAGCTTTCTTT.

V gene TRBV28 combines with J gene TRBJ1-3; maybe TRBD1 (6 bases). Germline V lookup: CDR1 MDHEN, CDR2 SYDVKM. Trimming stripped 6 bases from V and 0 bases from J, with 15 bases between. This CDR3 is built from 16 residues. CDR3 protein: CASREAGENSGNTIYF. The CDR3 DNA reads TGTGCCAGCAGAGAGGCAGGGGAAAACTCTGGAAACACCATATATTTT.

The chain carries TRBV6-1 and TRBJ1-4; D might be TRBD1 (5 bases). The CDR3 sequence is 16 residues long. The germline V gene encodes CDR1 MNHNS and CDR2 SASEGT. Trimming removed 2 bases at V and 12 bases at J, with 22 bases between. CDR3 amino acids: CASSERGTANAVELFF. The CDR3 DNA sequence: TGTGCCAGCAGTGAAAGGGGTACAGCTAATGCGGTGGAACTGTTTTTT.

This CDR3 reads CASSEAKNRGYTEAFF. The CDR3 region has the DNA TGTGCCAGCAGTGAAGCGAAAAACAGGGGGTACACTGAAGCTTTCTTT. The chain joins TRBV2 to TRBJ1-1, with TRBD1 matching over 8 bases. This CDR3 is 16 amino acids long. Germline values: CDR1 SNHLY, CDR2 FYNNEI. V lost 0 bases, J lost 3 bases, and 6 bases stayed unmatched.

The chain uses TRBV6-5 and TRBJ1-2, with a weak D call TRBD1 (5 bases). CDR1 and CDR2 (germline): MNHEY, SVGAGI. CDR3 length: 15 residues. Trimming took 7 bases from V and 4 from J, leaving 19 bases between them. CDR3 DNA sequence: TGTGCCAGCATCGACAGAATGCAAAATCTCTATGGCTACACCTTC. It is translated as CASIDRMQNLYGYTF.

This chain joins TRBV12-3 or TRBV12-4 and TRBJ2-3; D is unresolved. The CDR3 sequence is 11 residues long. V lost 5 bases to trimming and J lost 3 bases, with 3 bases between them. CDR3 amino acids: CASSQTDTQYF. In DNA form, the CDR3 reads TGTGCCAGCAGTCAAACAGATACGCAGTATTTT.